This record covers a single TCR beta chain. Germline CDR1 and CDR2: SGHTA and FQGNSA. The ends were cut back, 5 bases at V and 2 bases at J, with 7 bases in the middle. The CDR3 spans 13 residues. This specimen belongs to a study of blood T cell repertoires in COVID-19. Study details: T cells, B-cell-depleted T cells, or PBMCs provided the cDNA or gDNA that served as material.

In the authors' methods: Amplification from reference gene primers served as the basis for estimated nucleated cell counts. Only in-frame clones appear in the TCRdb table, and some are missing; sequencing was by immunoSEQ multiplex PCR. V, J and clone size derive from that table, while D and trimming were established from the DNA sequence. The sample consists of about 240,000 clones, approximately 85% of them appearing once. The chain couples TRBV7-2 to TRBJ2-1; possibly TRBD2 for D (5 bases). The clonotype originates from an elderly man with acute or convalescent COVID-19. Sequencing input: peripheral blood. CDR3 bases: TGTGCCAGCAGCACCGGGACCTACAATGAGCAGTTCTTC. Amino acid sequence: CASSTGTYNEQFF.